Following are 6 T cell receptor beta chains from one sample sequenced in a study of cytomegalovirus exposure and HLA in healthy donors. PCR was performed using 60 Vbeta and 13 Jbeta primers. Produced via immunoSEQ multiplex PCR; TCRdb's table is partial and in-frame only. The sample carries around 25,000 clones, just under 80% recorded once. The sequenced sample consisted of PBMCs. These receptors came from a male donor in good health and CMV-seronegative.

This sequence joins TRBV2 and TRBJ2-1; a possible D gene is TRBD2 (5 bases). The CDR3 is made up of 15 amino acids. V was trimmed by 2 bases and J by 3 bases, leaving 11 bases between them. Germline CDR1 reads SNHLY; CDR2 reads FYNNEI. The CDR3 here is CASSEKGAVYNEQFF. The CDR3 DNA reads TGTGCCAGCAGTGAAAAGGGAGCGGTCTACAATGAGCAGTTCTTC.

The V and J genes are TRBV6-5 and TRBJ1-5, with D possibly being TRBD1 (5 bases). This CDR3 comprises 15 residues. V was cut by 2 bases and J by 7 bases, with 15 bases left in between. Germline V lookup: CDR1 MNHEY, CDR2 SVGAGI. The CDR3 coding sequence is TGTGCCAGCAGTTACGACAGCCGGCATGGACAGCCCCAGCATTTT. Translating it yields CASSYDSRHGQPQHF.

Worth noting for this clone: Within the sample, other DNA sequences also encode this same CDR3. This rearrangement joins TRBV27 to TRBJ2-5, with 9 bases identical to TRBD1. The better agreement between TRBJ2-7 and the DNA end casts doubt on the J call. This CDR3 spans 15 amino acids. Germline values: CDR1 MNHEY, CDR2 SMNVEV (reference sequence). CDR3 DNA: TGTGCCAGCAGTTTTAAGGGACAGGGAGGCTACGAGCAGTACTTC. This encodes CASSFKGQGGYEQYF.

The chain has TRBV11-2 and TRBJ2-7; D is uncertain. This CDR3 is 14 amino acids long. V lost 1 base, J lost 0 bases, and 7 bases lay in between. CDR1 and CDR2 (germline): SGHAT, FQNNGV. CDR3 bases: TGTGCCAGCAGCTTAGCACGGAGCTCCTACGAGCAGTACTTC. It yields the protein CASSLARSSYEQYF.

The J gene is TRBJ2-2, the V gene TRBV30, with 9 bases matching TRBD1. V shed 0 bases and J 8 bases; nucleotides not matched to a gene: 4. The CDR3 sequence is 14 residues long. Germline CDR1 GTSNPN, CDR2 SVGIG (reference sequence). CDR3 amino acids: CAWSVGTGFGELFF. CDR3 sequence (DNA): TGTGCCTGGAGTGTGGGGACAGGGTTTGGGGAGCTGTTTTTT.

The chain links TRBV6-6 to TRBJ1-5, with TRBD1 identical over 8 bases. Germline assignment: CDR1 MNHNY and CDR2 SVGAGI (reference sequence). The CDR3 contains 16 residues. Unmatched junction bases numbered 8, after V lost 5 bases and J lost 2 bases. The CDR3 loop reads CASSGPGTGGNQPQHF. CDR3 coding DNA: TGTGCCAGCAGTGGCCCCGGGACAGGCGGCAATCAGCCCCAGCATTTT.